The TCR beta chain described here comes from a study of blood T cell repertoires in COVID-19. Study overall: The United States, Italy and Spain provided the acute and convalescent COVID-19 samples. PBMCs, B-cell-depleted T cells, or T cells provided the cDNA or gDNA that made up the material.

Of note for this clone: One end of the junction is discordant with germline, which a read error may explain.

The authors' processing: Researchers report that nucleated cell counts were estimated from reference gene primer amplification. Assay: immunoSEQ multiplex PCR; the TCRdb copy retains only in-frame clones and omits some. The V and J calls and the clone size are those of that table, but D and trimming were determined from the DNA. This sample has about 230,000 clones, with under 90% found just once. This CDR3 is 13 amino acids long. The germline V gene encodes CDR1 SSHAT and CDR2 FNYEAQ (reference sequence). The chain is built from TRBV7-7 and TRBJ2-1; TRBD2 is a possible D gene (5 bases). The receptor's source is a woman of 80 years or more with active or convalescent COVID-19. The specimen sequenced was peripheral blood. CDR3 bases: TGTGCTAGCAGCTTAGACGGGGTTAATGAGCAGTTCTTC. Translating it yields CASSLDGVNEQFF.